This T cell receptor (beta chain) was retrieved from a study of shared clonotypes between healthy human individuals (dated by TCRdb to 2020 to 2022). Looking at the study overall: The cohort comprised two women and three men aged 18 to 49 years. Libraries were prepared and TCR repertoires were sequenced by different laboratories using diverse techniques, in order to increase sequencing depth and limit assay-specific biases. Per donor, leukapheresis produced somewhere between about 0.8 and 9.5 billion PBMCs. Per donor, three plates each were used for CD4 naive and CD4 memory, two for CD8 naive, and one for CD8 memory. Blood TCR repertoires of a handful of healthy adults were deeply sequenced to estimate repertoire size and the extent of clonotype sharing between individuals. Study-level results and caveats: Clonotypes shared by all four sorted-subset donors showed higher generation probabilities than non-shared clonotypes. Pairwise subsampling indicated that sequencing depth was expected to affect the degree of clonotype sharing among donors. Naive subsets generally had larger estimated clonotype richness than memory subsets. Because the study included only a small number of donors, the genetic and exposure-history diversity represented was limited. Rarefaction of sorted-subset datasets indicated incomplete sequencing despite the large sequencing depth. Sharing across several donors was observed for about 5% of naive CD4, 3.5% of naive CD8, roughly 2.4% of memory CD4, and about 0.39% of memory CD8 clonotypes. Only blood was sampled, and tissue TCR repertoires likely differ from those in blood.

CD8 naive samples were obtained by positive selection for CCR7 among CD45RO-negative cells, yielding a CD45RA+CCR7+ population from which TemRA cells were excluded. The donors were healthy, HIV-negative adults with no recently reported acute infections or vaccinations. Every donor was a Caucasian adult residing in Nashville, Tennessee, USA. After blood collection by leukapheresis, PBMCs were isolated using Ficoll-Histopaque density gradient centrifugation and then cryopreserved in the vapor phase of liquid nitrogen. Analytical flow cytometry was used to check the purity and quantity of every magnetically sorted T cell population. Genomic DNA was isolated from each sorted fraction and quantified by UV absorbance on a Nanodrop 2000c. TCR CDR3 regions were amplified from genomic DNA by multiplex PCR using the deep immunoSEQ assay. Extracted genomic DNA from each cell subset was spread evenly across all wells of several immunoSEQ 96-well plates, with each plate serving as a replicate. Each replicate PCR for sorted subsets received roughly 0.2 ug genomic DNA, equal to about 30,000 T cell genomes. Purified libraries were measured with a Qubit 3.0 fluorometer, size-checked on a Bioanalyzer 2100, and measured again with the KAPA Library Quantification kit. A separate single-read 150-cycle Illumina NextSeq 550 flow cell was used to sequence each immunoSEQ 96-well plate. Per the original workflow: The immunoSEQ output contained only junctional sequences without quality scores, so filtering could not match that applied to full-length reads. To assign V/J genes and CDR3, sequences were annotated against IMGT germline references using PyIR, a Python wrapper for IgBLAST v1.9. Reads were removed for weak V/J assignments (E-value above 1e-6), missing CDR3, stop codons, out-of-frame junctions, or ambiguous translated residues. V3J clonotypes were defined as sequences sharing the same inferred V gene, J gene, and CDR3 amino acid sequence. To compute the percentage overlap between repertoires, the number of shared unique clonotypes was divided by the size of the smaller repertoire. Richness of each repertoire was evaluated using RTK rarefaction, the Chao1 estimator, and Recon v2.1 estimates of unobserved clonotypes. Generation probabilities for all TCRbeta clonotypes obtained by the gDNA method from a handful of donors were computed using OLGA. The table comes from immuneACCESS by way of TCRdb, which keeps in-frame sequences with V and J called. Part of the clones is missing from these tables; in studies checked, under half for an unresolved V gene and the rest for unknown reasons. That table is the source of V, J and clone size, and D and trimming were worked out from the DNA. The sample table records around 560,000 clones; roughly 96% of these occur just once. Approximately 0.12% of the sample is taken by the ten largest.

The count of this clone is one. Its specific antigen is unknown. Per-nucleotide qualities are absent, and no much larger clonotype sits a single base away. The CDR3 has 15 amino acids, counting the end cysteine and phenylalanine. The entry retains the CDR3 DNA only, 45 bases that are in frame from base 1. V is cut back by 4 bases and J by 4 bases, with 9 bases in the junction unmatched. The CDR1 and CDR2 encoded by the germline V gene are SGDLS and YYNGEE. The sequenced material came from naive CD8+ T cells sorted from blood. This sample's cell subset or site label indicates: CD45RA+CCR7+. The rearranged segments are TRBV9 and TRBJ1-1; 8 bases in between match TRBD1. The origin of this receptor is a woman younger than 45 in good health. The DNA sequence is TGTGCCAGCAGCACTCGACAGGGGCGACCCACTGAAGCTTTCTTT. The translation is CASSTRQGRPTEAFF.